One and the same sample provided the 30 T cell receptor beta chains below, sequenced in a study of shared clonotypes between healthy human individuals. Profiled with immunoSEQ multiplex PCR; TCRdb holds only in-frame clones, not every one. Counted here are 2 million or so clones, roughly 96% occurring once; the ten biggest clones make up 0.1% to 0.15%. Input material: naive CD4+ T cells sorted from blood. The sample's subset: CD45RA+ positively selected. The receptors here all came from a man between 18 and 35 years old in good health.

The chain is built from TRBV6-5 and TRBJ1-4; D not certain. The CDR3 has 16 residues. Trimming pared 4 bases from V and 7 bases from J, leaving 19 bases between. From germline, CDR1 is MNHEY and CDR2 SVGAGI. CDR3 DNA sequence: TGTGCCAGCAGTTCCAAGCCTGACATAAGGAGTGAAAAACTGTTTTTT. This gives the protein CASSSKPDIRSEKLFF.

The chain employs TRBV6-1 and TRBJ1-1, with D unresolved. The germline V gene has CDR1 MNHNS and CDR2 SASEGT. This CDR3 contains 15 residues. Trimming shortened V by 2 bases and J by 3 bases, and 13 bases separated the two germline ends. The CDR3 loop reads CASSEKDGFYTEAFF. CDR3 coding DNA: TGTGCCAGCAGTGAAAAGGACGGATTCTACACTGAAGCTTTCTTT.

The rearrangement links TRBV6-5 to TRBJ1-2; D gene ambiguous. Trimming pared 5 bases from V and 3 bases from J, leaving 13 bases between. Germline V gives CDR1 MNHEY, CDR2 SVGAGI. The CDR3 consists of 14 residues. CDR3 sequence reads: CASSSGGWYYGYTF. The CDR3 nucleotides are TGTGCCAGCAGTAGTGGAGGGTGGTACTATGGCTACACCTTC.

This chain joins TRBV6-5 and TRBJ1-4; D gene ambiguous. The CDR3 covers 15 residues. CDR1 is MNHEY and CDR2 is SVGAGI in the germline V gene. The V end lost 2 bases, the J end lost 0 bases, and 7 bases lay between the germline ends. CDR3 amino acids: CASSYDGSTNEKLFF. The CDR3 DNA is TGTGCCAGCAGTTACGATGGATCAACTAATGAAAAACTGTTTTTT.

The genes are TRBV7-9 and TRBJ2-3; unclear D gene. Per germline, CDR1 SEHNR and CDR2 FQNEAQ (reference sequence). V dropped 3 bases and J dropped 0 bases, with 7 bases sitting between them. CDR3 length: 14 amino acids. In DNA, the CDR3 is TGTGCCAGCAGCTTGGGTCTGAGCACAGATACGCAGTATTTT. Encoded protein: CASSLGLSTDTQYF.

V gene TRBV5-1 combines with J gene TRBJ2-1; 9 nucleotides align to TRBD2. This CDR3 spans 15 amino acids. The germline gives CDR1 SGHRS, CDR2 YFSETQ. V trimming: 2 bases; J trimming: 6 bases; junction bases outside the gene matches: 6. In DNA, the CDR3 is TGCGCCAGCAGCTTTCTGCTAGCGGGGTCCAATGAGCAGTTCTTC. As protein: CASSFLLAGSNEQFF. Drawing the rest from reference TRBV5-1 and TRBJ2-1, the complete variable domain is KAGVTQTPRYLIKTRGQQVTLSCSPISGHRSVSWYQQTPGQGLQFLFEYFSETQRNKGNFPGRFSGRQFSNSRSEMNVSTLELGDSALYLCASSFLLAGSNEQFFGPGTRLTVL.

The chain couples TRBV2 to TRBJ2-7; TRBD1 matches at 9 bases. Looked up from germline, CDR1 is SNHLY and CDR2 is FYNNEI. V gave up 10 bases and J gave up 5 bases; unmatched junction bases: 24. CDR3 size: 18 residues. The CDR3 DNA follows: TGTGCCATCACACCTTTAAAATTTACCGGGACAGGGCTGGACGAGCAGTACTTC. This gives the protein CAITPLKFTGTGLDEQYF.

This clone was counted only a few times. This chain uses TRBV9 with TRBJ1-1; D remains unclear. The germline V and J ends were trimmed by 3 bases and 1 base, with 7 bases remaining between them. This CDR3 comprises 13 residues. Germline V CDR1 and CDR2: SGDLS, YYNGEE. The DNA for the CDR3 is TGTGCCAGCAGCGGAACATCGAACACTGAAGCTTTCTTT. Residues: CASSGTSNTEAFF. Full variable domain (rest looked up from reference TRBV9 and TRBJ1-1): DSGVTQTPKHLITATGQRVTLRCSPRSGDLSVYWYQQSLDQGLQFLIQYYNGEERAKGNILERFSAQQFPDLHSELNLSSLELGDSALYFCASSGTSNTEAFFGQGTRLTVV.

In nucleotides, the CDR3 is TGTGCCAGCAGTTTATCGTCCTTAAACTATGGCTACACCTTC. Its translation: CASSLSSLNYGYTF. J is TRBJ1-2 and V is TRBV27; D not resolved. CDR3 size: 14 residues. Germline-derived CDR1 and CDR2 are MNHEY and SMNVEV (reference sequence). Trimming pared 0 bases from V and 2 bases from J, leaving 7 bases between.

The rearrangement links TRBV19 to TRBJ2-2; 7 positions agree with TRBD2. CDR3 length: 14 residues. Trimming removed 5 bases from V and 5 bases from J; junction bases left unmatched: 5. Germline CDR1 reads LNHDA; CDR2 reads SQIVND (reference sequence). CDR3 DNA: TGTGCCAGTAGTCCCGGACTAGGTACCGGGGAGCTGTTTTTT. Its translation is CASSPGLGTGELFF. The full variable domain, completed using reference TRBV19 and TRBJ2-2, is DGGITQSPKYLFRKEGQNVTLSCEQNLNHDAMYWYRQDPGQGLRLIYYSQIVNDFQKGDIAEGYSVSREKKESFPLTVTSAQKNPTAFYLCASSPGLGTGELFFGEGSRLTVL.

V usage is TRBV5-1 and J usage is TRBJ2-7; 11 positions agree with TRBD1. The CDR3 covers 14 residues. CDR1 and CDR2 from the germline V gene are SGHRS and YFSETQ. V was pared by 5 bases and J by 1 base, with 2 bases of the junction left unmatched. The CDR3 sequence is CASRGQGDSYEQYF. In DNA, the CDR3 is TGCGCCAGCAGGGGACAGGGGGATTCCTACGAGCAGTACTTC.

CDR3 residues: CASSFLGGWEKTQYF. The DNA for the CDR3 is TGCGCCAGCAGCTTTCTGGGGGGCTGGGAAAAGACCCAGTACTTC. This sequence joins TRBV5-1 and TRBJ2-5; either TRBD1 or TRBD2 may fit D (6 bases each). Germline loops: CDR1 SGHRS, CDR2 YFSETQ. This CDR3 is 15 amino acids long. Trimming took 2 bases from V and 6 from J, leaving 17 bases between them.

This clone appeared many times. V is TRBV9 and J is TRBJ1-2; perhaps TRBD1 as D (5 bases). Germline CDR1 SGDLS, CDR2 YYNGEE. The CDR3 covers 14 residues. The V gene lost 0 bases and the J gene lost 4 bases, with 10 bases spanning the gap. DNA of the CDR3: TGTGCCAGCAGCGTAGGAGACAGTTTCTATGGCTACACCTTC. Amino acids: CASSVGDSFYGYTF.

The CDR3 protein is CASSRGDGMDYF. The CDR3, as DNA: TGTGCCAGCAGTCGCGGAGACGGGATGGACTACTTC. The V gene is TRBV6-5, the J gene TRBJ2-7, with D maybe TRBD2 (5 bases). The length of the CDR3 is 12 residues. With 5 bases removed from V and 13 bases from J, the gap between germline ends came to 18 bases. Looked up from germline, CDR1 is MNHEY and CDR2 is SVGAGI.

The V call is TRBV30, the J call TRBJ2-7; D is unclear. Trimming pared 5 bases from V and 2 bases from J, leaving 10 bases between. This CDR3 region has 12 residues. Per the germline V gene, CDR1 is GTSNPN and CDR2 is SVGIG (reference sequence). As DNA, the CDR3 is TGTGCCTGGGGTCCTAATCCCTACGAGCAGTACTTC. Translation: CAWGPNPYEQYF.

The CDR3 loop reads CASSATGTGDTGELFF. The CDR3 DNA follows: TGTGCCAGCAGCGCAACCGGGACAGGGGACACCGGGGAGCTGTTTTTT. The chain employs TRBV9 and TRBJ2-2, with 10 bases fitting TRBD1. Per the germline V gene, CDR1 is SGDLS and CDR2 is YYNGEE. J lost 3 bases, V lost 3 bases, and 5 bases had no gene match. The CDR3 is 16 amino acids.

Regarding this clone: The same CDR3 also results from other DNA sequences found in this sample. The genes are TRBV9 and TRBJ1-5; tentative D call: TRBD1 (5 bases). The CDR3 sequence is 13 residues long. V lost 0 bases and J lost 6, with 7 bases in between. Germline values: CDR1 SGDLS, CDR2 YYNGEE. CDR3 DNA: TGTGCCAGCAGCGTAGGTGGGGGTCAGCCCCAGCATTTT. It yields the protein CASSVGGGQPQHF.

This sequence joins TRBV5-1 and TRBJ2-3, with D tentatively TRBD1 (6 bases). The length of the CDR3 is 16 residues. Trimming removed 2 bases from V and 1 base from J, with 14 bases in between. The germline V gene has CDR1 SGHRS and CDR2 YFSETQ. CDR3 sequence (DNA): TGCGCCAGCAGCTTACAGGGCCGGGATGGCACAGATACGCAGTATTTT. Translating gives CASSLQGRDGTDTQYF. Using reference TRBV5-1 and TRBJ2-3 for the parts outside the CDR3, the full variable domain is KAGVTQTPRYLIKTRGQQVTLSCSPISGHRSVSWYQQTPGQGLQFLFEYFSETQRNKGNFPGRFSGRQFSNSRSEMNVSTLELGDSALYLCASSLQGRDGTDTQYFGPGTRLTVL.

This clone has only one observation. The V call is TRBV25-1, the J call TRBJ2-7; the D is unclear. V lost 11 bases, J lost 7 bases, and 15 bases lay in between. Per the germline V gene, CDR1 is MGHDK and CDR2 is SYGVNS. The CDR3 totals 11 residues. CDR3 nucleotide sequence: TGTGCCGTATCAGTTTGGAAGGAGCAGTACTTC. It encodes CAVSVWKEQYF.

CDR3 coding DNA: TGCAGCGTTGGTTATGGAGCGGGAGTGAAAGATACGCAGTATTTT. Its protein product is CSVGYGAGVKDTQYF. The chain carries TRBV29-1 and TRBJ2-3; 8 bases map to TRBD2. This CDR3 has 15 residues. Germline V gives CDR1 SQVTM, CDR2 ANQGSEA. V lost 4 bases and J lost 5; bases outside the gene matches: 11.

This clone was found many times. CDR3 protein: CASSLGQGYRGELFF. CDR3 nucleotide sequence: TGTGCCAGCAGTTTGGGACAGGGTTATAGGGGGGAGCTGTTTTTT. The rearrangement joins TRBV28 to TRBJ2-2; 9 bases fit TRBD1. There are 15 residues in the CDR3. Germline trimming cut 3 bases from V and 8 bases from J; bases unmatched to any gene: 7. Germline CDR1 is MDHEN and CDR2 is SYDVKM.

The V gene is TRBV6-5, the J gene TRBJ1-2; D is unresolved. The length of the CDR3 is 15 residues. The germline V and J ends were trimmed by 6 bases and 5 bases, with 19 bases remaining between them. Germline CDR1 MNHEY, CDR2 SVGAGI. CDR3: CASRTSVKTEYGYTF. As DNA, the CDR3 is TGTGCCAGCAGGACAAGCGTTAAGACCGAGTATGGCTACACCTTC.

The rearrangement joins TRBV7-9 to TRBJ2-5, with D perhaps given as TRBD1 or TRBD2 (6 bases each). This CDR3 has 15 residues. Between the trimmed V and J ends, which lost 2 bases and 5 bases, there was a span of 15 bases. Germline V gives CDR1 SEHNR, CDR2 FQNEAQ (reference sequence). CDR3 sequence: CASSLTPGGQETQYF. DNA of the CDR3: TGTGCCAGCAGCTTAACCCCCGGGGGCCAGGAGACCCAGTACTTC.

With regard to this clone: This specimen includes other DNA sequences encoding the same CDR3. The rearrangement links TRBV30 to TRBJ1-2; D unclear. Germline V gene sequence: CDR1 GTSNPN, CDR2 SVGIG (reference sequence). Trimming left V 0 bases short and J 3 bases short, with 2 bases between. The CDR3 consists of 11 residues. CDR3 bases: TGTGCCTGGAGTGTGGACTATGGCTACACCTTC. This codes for CAWSVDYGYTF.

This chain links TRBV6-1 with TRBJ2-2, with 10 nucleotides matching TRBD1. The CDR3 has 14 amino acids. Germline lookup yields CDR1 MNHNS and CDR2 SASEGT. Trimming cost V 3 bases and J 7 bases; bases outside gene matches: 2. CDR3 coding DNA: TGTGCCAGCAGTGAGGGACAGGGGAACGGGGAGCTGTTTTTT. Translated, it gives CASSEGQGNGELFF.

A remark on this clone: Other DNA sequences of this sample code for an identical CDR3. The CDR3: CASSLDGGGSYNEQFF. The CDR3 nucleotides read TGCGCCAGCAGCTTGGACGGAGGGGGCTCCTACAATGAGCAGTTCTTC. J is TRBJ2-1 and V is TRBV5-1; D might be TRBD1 or TRBD2, each matching 6 bases. The CDR3 is 16 amino acids. CDR1 SGHRS and CDR2 YFSETQ come from the germline V gene. V lost 0 bases to trimming and J lost 0 bases, with 10 bases between them.

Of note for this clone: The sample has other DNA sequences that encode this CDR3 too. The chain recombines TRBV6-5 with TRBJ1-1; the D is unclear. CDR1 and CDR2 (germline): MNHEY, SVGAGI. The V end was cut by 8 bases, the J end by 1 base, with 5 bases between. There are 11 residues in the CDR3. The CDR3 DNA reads TGTGCCAGCGGACGGAACACTGAAGCTTTCTTT. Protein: CASGRNTEAFF.

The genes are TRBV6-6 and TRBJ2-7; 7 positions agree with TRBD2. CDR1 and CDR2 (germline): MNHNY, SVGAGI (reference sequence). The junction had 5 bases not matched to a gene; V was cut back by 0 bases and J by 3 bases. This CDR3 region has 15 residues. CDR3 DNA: TGTGCCAGCAGTTACTCGTCTAGCGGTAACTACGAGCAGTACTTC. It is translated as CASSYSSSGNYEQYF.

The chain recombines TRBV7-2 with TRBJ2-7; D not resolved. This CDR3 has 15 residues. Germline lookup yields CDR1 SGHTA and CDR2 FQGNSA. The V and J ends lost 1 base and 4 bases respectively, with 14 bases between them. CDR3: CASSLDFARKYEQYF. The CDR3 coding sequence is TGTGCCAGCAGCTTAGACTTCGCTAGAAAATACGAGCAGTACTTC.

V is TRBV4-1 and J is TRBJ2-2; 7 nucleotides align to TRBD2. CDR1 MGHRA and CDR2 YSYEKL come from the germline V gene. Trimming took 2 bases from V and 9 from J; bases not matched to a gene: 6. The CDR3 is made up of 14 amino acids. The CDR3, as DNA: TGCGCCAGCAGCCAAAGACTAGCTGTCCGGGAGCTGTTTTTT. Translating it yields CASSQRLAVRELFF.